This T cell receptor beta chain is drawn from a study of cytomegalovirus exposure and HLA in healthy donors. General observations from the study: A later analysis associated 16,951 TCR beta sequences with HLA alleles at a 0.05 false discovery rate. As a later analysis showed, a missense DCLRE1C variant was linked to trimming of TCR beta V- and J-genes. Analysis was performed later, and it showed HLA-associated TCR beta chains to be more clonally expanded than equally common others.

As to this clone: Its antigen is currently unknown.

The PCR made use of 60 Vbeta and 13 Jbeta primers. Here immunoSEQ multiplex PCR was the method, and the copy in TCRdb shows in-frame clones only, minus some. Among some 130,000 clones listed, about two thirds were seen once. Germline V gene data show CDR1 as LGHNA and CDR2 as YNFKEQ. J was trimmed by 9 bases and V by 4 bases; bases with no gene match: 9. This CDR3 region has 14 residues. The TCR originated in a woman aged 55-70 years in good health and CMV-seropositive. The sample consisted of PBMCs. This rearrangement joins TRBV4-2 to TRBJ2-1, with 7 bases lining up with TRBD2. The CDR3 coding sequence is TGTGCCAGCAGCCCGGGCGGGAGTGTAACTGAGCAGTTCTTC. Amino acid sequence: CASSPGGSVTEQFF.